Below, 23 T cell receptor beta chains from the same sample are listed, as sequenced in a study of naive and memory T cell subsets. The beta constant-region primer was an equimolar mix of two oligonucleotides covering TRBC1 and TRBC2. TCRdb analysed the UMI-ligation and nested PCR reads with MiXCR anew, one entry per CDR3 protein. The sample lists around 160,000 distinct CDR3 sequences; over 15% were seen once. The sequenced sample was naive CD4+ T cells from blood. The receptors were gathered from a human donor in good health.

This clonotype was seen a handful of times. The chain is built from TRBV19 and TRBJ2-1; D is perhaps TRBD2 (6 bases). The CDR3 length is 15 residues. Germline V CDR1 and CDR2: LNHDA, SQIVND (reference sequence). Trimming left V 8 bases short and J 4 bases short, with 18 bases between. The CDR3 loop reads CASLRSGGEYNEQFF. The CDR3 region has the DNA TGTGCCAGTCTTAGGTCCGGGGGAGAGTACAATGAGCAGTTCTTC. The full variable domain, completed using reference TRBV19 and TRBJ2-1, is DGGITQSPKYLFRKEGQNVTLSCEQNLNHDAMYWYRQDPGQGLRLIYYSQIVNDFQKGDIAEGYSVSREKKESFPLTVTSAQKNPTAFYLCASLRSGGEYNEQFFGPGTRLTVL.

CDR3 sequence (DNA): TGCAGTGCTTCCCGGGAGGGCCCTTACGAGCAGTACTTC. Residues: CSASREGPYEQYF. The chain has TRBV20-1 and TRBJ2-7; 8 bases agree with TRBD2. This CDR3 has 13 residues. V shed 5 bases, J shed 4 bases, and the junction held 7 bases outside the gene matches. Germline CDR1 and CDR2: DFQATT and SNEGSKA (reference sequence).

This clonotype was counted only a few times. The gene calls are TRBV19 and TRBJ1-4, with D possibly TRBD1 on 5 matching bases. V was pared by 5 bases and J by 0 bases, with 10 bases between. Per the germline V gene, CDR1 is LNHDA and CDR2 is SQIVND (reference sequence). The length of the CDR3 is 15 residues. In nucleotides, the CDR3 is TGTGCCAGTAGTTCGACAGACGCAACTAATGAAAAACTGTTTTTT. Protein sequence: CASSSTDATNEKLFF.

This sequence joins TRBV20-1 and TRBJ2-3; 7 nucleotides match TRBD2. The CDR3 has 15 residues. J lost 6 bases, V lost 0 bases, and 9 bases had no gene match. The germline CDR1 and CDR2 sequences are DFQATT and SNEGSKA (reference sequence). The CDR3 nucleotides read TGCAGTGCTAGAGATCGAAGTGGGAGGGTGGATACGCAGTATTTT. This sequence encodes CSARDRSGRVDTQYF.

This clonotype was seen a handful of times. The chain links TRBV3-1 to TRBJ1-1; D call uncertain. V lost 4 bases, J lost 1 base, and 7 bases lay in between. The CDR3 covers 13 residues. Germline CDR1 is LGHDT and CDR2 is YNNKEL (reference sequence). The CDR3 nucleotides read TGTGCCAGCAGCCGGCTAGAGAACACTGAAGCTTTCTTT. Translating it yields CASSRLENTEAFF.

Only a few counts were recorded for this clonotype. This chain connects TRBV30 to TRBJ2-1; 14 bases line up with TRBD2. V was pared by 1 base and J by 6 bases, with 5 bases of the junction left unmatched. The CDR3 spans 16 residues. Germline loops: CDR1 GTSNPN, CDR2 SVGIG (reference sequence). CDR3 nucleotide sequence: TGTGCCTGGAGTGGCGTGACTAGCGGGGGGGGCAATGAGCAGTTCTTC. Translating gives CAWSGVTSGGGNEQFF.

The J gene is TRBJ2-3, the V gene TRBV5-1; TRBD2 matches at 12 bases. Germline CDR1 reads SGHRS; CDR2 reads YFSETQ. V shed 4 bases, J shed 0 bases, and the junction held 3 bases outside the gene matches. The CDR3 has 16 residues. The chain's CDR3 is CASSPGLAGSTDTQYF. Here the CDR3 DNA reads TGCGCCAGCAGCCCCGGACTAGCGGGGAGCACAGATACGCAGTATTTT.

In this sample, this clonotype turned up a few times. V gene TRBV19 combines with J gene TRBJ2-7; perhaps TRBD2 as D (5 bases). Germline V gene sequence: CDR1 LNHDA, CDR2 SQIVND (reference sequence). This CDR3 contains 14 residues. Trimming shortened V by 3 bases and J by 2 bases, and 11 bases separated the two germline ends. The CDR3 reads CASSMSRRAYEQYF. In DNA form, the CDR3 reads TGTGCCAGTAGTATGAGCAGGCGGGCCTACGAGCAGTACTTC.

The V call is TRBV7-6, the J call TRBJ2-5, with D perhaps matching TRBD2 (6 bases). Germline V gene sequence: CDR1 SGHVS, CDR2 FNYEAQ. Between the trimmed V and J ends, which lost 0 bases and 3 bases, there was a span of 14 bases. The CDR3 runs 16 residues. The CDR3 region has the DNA TGTGCCAGCAGCTTAGCTTGGGGGACTTCTAAAGAGACCCAGTACTTC. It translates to CASSLAWGTSKETQYF.

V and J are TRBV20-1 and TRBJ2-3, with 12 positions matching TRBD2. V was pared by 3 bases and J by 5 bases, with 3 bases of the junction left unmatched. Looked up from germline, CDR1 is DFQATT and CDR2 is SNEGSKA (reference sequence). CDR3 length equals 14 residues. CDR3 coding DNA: TGCAGTGCTAGCGTACTAGCGGGGGGAGATACGCAGTATTTT. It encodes CSASVLAGGDTQYF.

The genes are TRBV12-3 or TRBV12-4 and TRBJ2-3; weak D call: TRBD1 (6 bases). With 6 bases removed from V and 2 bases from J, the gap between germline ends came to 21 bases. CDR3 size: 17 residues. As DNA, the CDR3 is TGTGCCAGCAGCCACAACCCGGTCAGGGGAAACACAGATACGCAGTATTTT. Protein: CASSHNPVRGNTDTQYF.

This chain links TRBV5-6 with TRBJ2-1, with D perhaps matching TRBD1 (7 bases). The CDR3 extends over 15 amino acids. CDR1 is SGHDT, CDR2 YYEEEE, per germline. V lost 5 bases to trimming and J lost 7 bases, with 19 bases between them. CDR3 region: CASRRRGRVGNEQFF. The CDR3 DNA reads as TGTGCCAGCAGACGGAGGGGGCGCGTGGGGAATGAGCAGTTCTTC.

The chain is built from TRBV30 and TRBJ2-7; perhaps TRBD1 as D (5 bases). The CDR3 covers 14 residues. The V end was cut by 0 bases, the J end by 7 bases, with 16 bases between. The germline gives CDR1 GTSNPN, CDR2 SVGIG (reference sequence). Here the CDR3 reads CAWSVRGLLTEQYF. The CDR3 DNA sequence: TGTGCCTGGAGTGTTAGGGGTCTCCTTACGGAGCAGTACTTC.

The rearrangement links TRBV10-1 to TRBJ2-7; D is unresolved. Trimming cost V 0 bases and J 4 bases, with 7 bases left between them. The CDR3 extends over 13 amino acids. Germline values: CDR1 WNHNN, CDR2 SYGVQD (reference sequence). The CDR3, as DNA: TGCGCCAGCAGTGAGTCGACTCGGTACGAGCAGTACTTC. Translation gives CASSESTRYEQYF.

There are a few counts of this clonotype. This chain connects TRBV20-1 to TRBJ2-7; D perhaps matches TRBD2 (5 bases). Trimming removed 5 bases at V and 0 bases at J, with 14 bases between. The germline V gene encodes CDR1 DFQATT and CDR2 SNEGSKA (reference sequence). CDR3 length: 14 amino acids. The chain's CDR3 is CSAPDPDYSYEQYF. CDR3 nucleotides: TGCAGTGCTCCAGACCCAGACTACTCCTACGAGCAGTACTTC.

CDR3 bases: TGTGCCAGCAGTCCGGAGAAAAGCAATCAGCCCCAGCATTTT. Amino acid sequence: CASSPEKSNQPQHF. The chain is built from TRBV6-2 or TRBV6-3 and TRBJ1-5; D is ambiguous. With 5 bases removed from V and 1 base from J, the gap between germline ends came to 9 bases. The CDR3 has 14 residues. CDR1 is MNHEY, CDR2 SVGEGT, per germline.

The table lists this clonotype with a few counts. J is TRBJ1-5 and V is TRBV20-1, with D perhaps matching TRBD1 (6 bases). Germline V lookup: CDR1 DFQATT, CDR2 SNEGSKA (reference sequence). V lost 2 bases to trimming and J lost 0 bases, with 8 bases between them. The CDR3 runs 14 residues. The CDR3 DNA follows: TGCAGTGCTAGAAGACAGGATAGCAATCAGCCCCAGCATTTT. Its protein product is CSARRQDSNQPQHF.

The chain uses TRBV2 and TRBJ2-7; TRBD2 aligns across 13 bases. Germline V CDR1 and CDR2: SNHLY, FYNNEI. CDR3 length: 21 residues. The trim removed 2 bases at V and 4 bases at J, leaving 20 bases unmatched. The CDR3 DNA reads TGTGCCAGCAGTGAACGCGTCGCCTTCAATGGACTAGCGGGAGAACGGTACGAGCAGTACTTC. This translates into CASSERVAFNGLAGERYEQYF.

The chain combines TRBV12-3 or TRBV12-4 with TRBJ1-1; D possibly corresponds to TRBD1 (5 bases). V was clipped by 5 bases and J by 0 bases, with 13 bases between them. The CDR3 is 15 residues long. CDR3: CASSPQGEMNTEAFF. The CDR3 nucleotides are TGTGCCAGCAGTCCCCAAGGGGAGATGAACACTGAAGCTTTCTTT.

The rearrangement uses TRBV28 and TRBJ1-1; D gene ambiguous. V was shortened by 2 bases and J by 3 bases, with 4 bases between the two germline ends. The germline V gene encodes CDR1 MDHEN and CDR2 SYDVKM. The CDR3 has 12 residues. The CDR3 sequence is CASSLSDTEAFF. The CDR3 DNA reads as TGTGCCAGCAGTTTAAGTGACACTGAAGCTTTCTTT.

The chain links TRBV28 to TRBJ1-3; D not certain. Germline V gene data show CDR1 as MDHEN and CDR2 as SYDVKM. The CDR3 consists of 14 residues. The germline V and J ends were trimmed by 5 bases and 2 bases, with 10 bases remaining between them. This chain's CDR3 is CASSPHDTGNTIYF. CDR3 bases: TGTGCCAGCAGTCCCCATGACACTGGAAACACCATATATTTT.

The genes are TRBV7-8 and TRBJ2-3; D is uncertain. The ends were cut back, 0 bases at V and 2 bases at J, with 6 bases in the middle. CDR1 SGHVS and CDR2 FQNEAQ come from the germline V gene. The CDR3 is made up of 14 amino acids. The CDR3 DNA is TGTGCCAGCAGCTTAGCCCTCACCACAGATACGCAGTATTTT. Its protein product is CASSLALTTDTQYF.

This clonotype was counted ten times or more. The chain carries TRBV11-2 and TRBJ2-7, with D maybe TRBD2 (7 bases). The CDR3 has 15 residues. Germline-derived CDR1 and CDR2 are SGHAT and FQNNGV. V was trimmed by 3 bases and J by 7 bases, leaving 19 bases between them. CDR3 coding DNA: TGTGCCAGCAGCTTCTCTCGGGGGGCTGGGGAGGAGCAGTACTTC. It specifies CASSFSRGAGEEQYF.